The 2 T cell receptor beta chains given below trace back to one sample, sequenced in a study of blood T cell repertoires in COVID-19. Clones were read by immunoSEQ multiplex PCR, and TCRdb kept only the in-frame ones, dropping some. Of 300,000 to 500,000 clones listed, 85% to 90% are singletons. The sequenced sample was PBMCs or T cells enriched from blood (not recorded which). These receptors originate from a woman aged 25-40 years with acute COVID-19.

This clone was counted only a few times. The rearrangement joins TRBV18 to TRBJ1-2; 9 bases map to TRBD1. CDR1 is KGHSH, CDR2 LQKENI, per germline. The CDR3 length is 14 residues. V gave up 2 bases and J gave up 8 bases; unmatched junction bases: 6. For the CDR3, the DNA is TGTGCCAGCTCACCATCGGGACAGGGAAACGGCTACACCTTC. Protein: CASSPSGQGNGYTF.

V usage is TRBV7-6 and J usage is TRBJ1-2, with D possibly being TRBD1 (6 bases). Trimming cost V 5 bases and J 6 bases, with 19 bases left between them. The CDR3 extends over 15 amino acids. CDR1 is SGHVS, CDR2 FNYEAQ, per germline. The CDR3 here is CASSPGRAGAHGYTF. The CDR3 coding sequence is TGTGCCAGCAGCCCCGGACGGGCGGGGGCGCATGGCTACACCTTC. Full variable domain (remainder filled in from reference TRBV7-6 and TRBJ1-2): GAGVSQSPRYKVTKRGQDVALRCDPISGHVSLYWYRQALGQGPEFLTYFNYEAQQDKSGLPNDRFSAERPEGSISTLTIQRTEQRDSAMYRCASSPGRAGAHGYTFGSGTRLTVV.